This T cell receptor beta chain was observed in a study of shared clonotypes between healthy human individuals. Losses at the gene ends were 5 bases for V and 1 base for J; bases not matched to a gene: 4. Germline V gene data show CDR1 as MDHEN and CDR2 as SYDVKM. The CDR3 runs 16 residues. The run depth of the assay was deep. Tens of thousands of T cell genomes, or 200 ng DNA, went into the sorted-subset replicate PCRs. Using immunoSEQ multiplex PCR, the repertoire was profiled, and TCRdb retains in-frame clones only, with some absent. Of under 200,000 clones listed, about 93% are singletons. Healthy adults negative for HIV, lacking recent acute infections or vaccinations, served as donors.

The chain is built from TRBV28 and TRBJ2-3; TRBD2 matches 12 bases. Specimen: naive CD4+ T cells sorted from blood. The subset denotes: CD45RA+ positively selected. The source of this sequence is a woman aged 25 to 39 in good health. This CDR3 is CASSLAGGIGTDTQYF. DNA for the CDR3: TGTGCCAGCAGTCTAGCGGGAGGGATCGGCACAGATACGCAGTATTTT.